The sequence of this T cell receptor (beta chain) was determined in a study of CD8 T cell repertoires and HIV-1 epitope variants. Overall study context: T cells were stimulated with Twenty-five Gag and Nef peptides separately. Controls were a CMV, EBV and flu peptide pool, Ebola AY9 negative control, and no-peptide well. Points from the study as a whole: No clonotypes responded to the TAALDMSHF plasma variant; five or six recognized KF9, one HW9.

The CDR3 runs 14 residues. Deletions cut 1 base from V and 0 bases from J, with 4 bases between. Germline lookup yields CDR1 SGHVS and CDR2 FQNEAQ. The protocol was immunoSEQ multiplex PCR, while the TCRdb copy is restricted to in-frame clones and leaves out a portion. This sample has roughly 6,600 clones, with under 75% found just once. In this sample, this clone is medium-sized (0.01 to 0.1%). Antigen unknown. The sequence was collected from a male donor with HIV. The chain carries TRBV7-8 and TRBJ2-1; unclear D gene. Sequenced: cultured CD8+ T cells derived from PBMCs. As DNA, the CDR3 is TGTGCCAGCAGCTTAGATAGCTCCTACAATGAGCAGTTCTTC. Its translation is CASSLDSSYNEQFF.